This passage covers 27 T cell receptor beta chains from one sample sequenced in a study of T cell responses to AZD1222 COVID-19 vaccine. Produced via immunoSEQ multiplex PCR; TCRdb's table is partial and in-frame only. The table lists 130,000 or so clones, 90% to 95% of them singletons. Sequencing used peripheral blood, obtained on day 0 of MenACWY control vaccination. Receptors originate from an adult in good health.

The chain is built from TRBV6-5 and TRBJ2-6, with unresolved D. This CDR3 is built from 14 residues. Germline V gene lookup returns CDR1 MNHEY and CDR2 SVGAGI. With 4 bases removed from V and 0 bases from J, the gap between germline ends came to 4 bases. The CDR3 loop is CASSLVSGANVLTF. For the CDR3, the DNA is TGTGCCAGCAGTTTAGTCTCTGGGGCCAACGTCCTGACTTTC.

The DNA for the CDR3 is TGTGCCAGCTCACCTTGGACAGGGTACAATGAGCAGTTCTTC. Its protein is CASSPWTGYNEQFF. The rearrangement links TRBV18 to TRBJ2-1; 8 bases are a match to TRBD1. J lost 4 bases, V lost 3 bases, and 2 bases had no gene match. The CDR3 contains 14 residues. CDR1 and CDR2 (germline): KGHSH, LQKENI.

The chain uses TRBV7-9 and TRBJ1-2; 7 positions match TRBD1. The CDR3 loop spans 16 amino acids. Germline V gives CDR1 SEHNR, CDR2 FQNEAQ (reference sequence). Trimming removed 7 bases from V and 2 bases from J; junction bases left unmatched: 13. This CDR3 is CASNPPLGGGNYGYTF. The CDR3 DNA reads TGTGCCAGCAACCCTCCACTGGGAGGGGGCAACTATGGCTACACCTTC.

The rearrangement joins TRBV4-1 to TRBJ2-4; D ambiguous. Germline V gene lookup returns CDR1 MGHRA and CDR2 YSYEKL. The CDR3 extends over 18 amino acids. Trimming pared 1 base from V and 0 bases from J, leaving 16 bases between. The CDR3 region has the DNA TGCGCCAGCAGCCAAGGCCGAGCCAACAGCCTAGCCAAAAACATTCAGTACTTC. Protein product: CASSQGRANSLAKNIQYF.

The V gene is TRBV2, the J gene TRBJ1-1; 7 bases agree with TRBD1. The CDR3 extends over 14 amino acids. Trimming at V came to 6 bases and at J to 0 bases, leaving 4 bases not matched to a gene. Germline V gives CDR1 SNHLY, CDR2 FYNNEI. CDR3 sequence: CASSSGQMNTEAFF. As DNA, the CDR3 is TGTGCCAGCAGCTCGGGACAGATGAACACTGAAGCTTTCTTT.

The V gene is TRBV5-1, the J gene TRBJ2-1, with D unresolved. CDR1 and CDR2 from the germline V gene are SGHRS and YFSETQ. This CDR3 spans 14 amino acids. Trimming shortened V by 0 bases and J by 8 bases, and 12 bases separated the two germline ends. In DNA, the CDR3 is TGCGCCAGCAGCTTGGAAGTCAATCGCGATGAGCAGTTCTTC. Protein product: CASSLEVNRDEQFF. The full variable domain, in which reference TRBV5-1 and TRBJ2-1 provide the parts outside the CDR3, is KAGVTQTPRYLIKTRGQQVTLSCSPISGHRSVSWYQQTPGQGLQFLFEYFSETQRNKGNFPGRFSGRQFSNSRSEMNVSTLELGDSALYLCASSLEVNRDEQFFGPGTRLTVL.

The chain joins TRBV5-6 to TRBJ1-3; no reliable D call. The CDR3 totals 15 residues. Germline-derived CDR1 and CDR2 are SGHDT and YYEEEE. V was clipped by 2 bases and J by 0 bases, with 9 bases between them. This chain's CDR3 is CASSFGRSSGNTIYF. CDR3 DNA sequence: TGTGCCAGCAGCTTCGGGCGTTCCTCTGGAAACACCATATATTTT.

The V gene is TRBV7-2, the J gene TRBJ1-6; possible D gene TRBD1, 5 bases. The CDR3 runs 15 residues. Trimming took off 0 bases at V and 10 bases at J, with 13 bases between the two ends. Germline CDR1 SGHTA, CDR2 FQGNSA. CDR3 in DNA: TGTGCCAGCAGCTTAGCCGGGCAGGGCGGCTCACCCCTCCACTTT. It specifies CASSLAGQGGSPLHF. The full variable domain, in which reference TRBV7-2 and TRBJ1-6 provide the parts outside the CDR3, is GAGVSQSPSNKVTEKGKDVELRCDPISGHTALYWYRQSLGQGLEFLIYFQGNSAPDKSGLPSDRFSAERTGGSVSTLTIQRTQQEDSAVYLCASSLAGQGGSPLHFGNGTRLTVT.

This chain connects TRBV19 to TRBJ2-2; TRBD1 is a possible D gene (6 bases). Germline V gene sequence: CDR1 LNHDA, CDR2 SQIVND (reference sequence). Between the trimmed V and J ends, which lost 4 bases and 0 bases, there was a span of 15 bases. The CDR3 consists of 17 residues. CDR3 sequence (DNA): TGTGCCAGTAGTACATGGGGTGGACAGACGAACACCGGGGAGCTGTTTTTT. Translated, it gives CASSTWGGQTNTGELFF.

The rearrangement uses TRBV15 and TRBJ2-7, with D uncertain. Germline CDR1 LNHNV, CDR2 YYDKDF (reference sequence). This CDR3 is 15 amino acids long. V lost 2 bases to trimming and J lost 5 bases, with 16 bases between them. The CDR3 bases are TGTGCCACCAGCAGACCCCCGGTTATGGTTAACGAGCAGTACTTC. Translation gives CATSRPPVMVNEQYF.

The rearrangement uses TRBV18 and TRBJ1-1; 8 bases align to TRBD1. CDR1 is KGHSH and CDR2 is LQKENI in the germline V gene. The CDR3 spans 12 residues. V shed 8 bases and J 5 bases; nucleotides not matched to a gene: 4. CDR3 loop: CASTTGDTEAFF. CDR3 nucleotides: TGTGCCAGCACGACAGGGGATACTGAAGCTTTCTTT.

This clone was seen a single time. The CDR3 protein is CASSPGRASNSPLHF. The CDR3 DNA reads TGTGCCAGCTCACCGGGAAGGGCTTCGAATTCACCCCTCCACTTT. V gene TRBV18 combines with J gene TRBJ1-6; D call uncertain. Germline loops: CDR1 KGHSH, CDR2 LQKENI. V was trimmed by 3 bases and J by 7 bases, leaving 13 bases between them. The CDR3 totals 15 residues. Full variable domain (remainder filled in from reference TRBV18 and TRBJ1-6): NAGVMQNPRHLVRRRGQEARLRCSPMKGHSHVYWYRQLPEEGLKFMVYLQKENIIDESGMPKERFSAEFPKEGPSILRIQQVVRGDSAAYFCASSPGRASNSPLHFGNGTRLTVT.

V usage is TRBV4-3 and J usage is TRBJ1-6, with a possible D match to TRBD1 (6 bases). CDR3 length equals 15 residues. V was trimmed by 0 bases and J by 10 bases, leaving 13 bases between them. Germline assignment: CDR1 LGHNA and CDR2 YSLEER. The CDR3 is CASSQEGALWSPLHF. The CDR3 nucleotides are TGCGCCAGCAGCCAAGAGGGGGCTTTATGGTCACCCCTCCACTTT.

This chain joins TRBV5-1 and TRBJ2-1, with 13 nucleotides matching TRBD2. This CDR3 comprises 16 residues. Losses at the gene ends were 2 bases for V and 5 bases for J; bases not matched to a gene: 4. Germline V CDR1 and CDR2: SGHRS, YFSETQ. This CDR3 is CASSLLAGGTNNEQFF. The CDR3 DNA sequence: TGCGCCAGCAGCTTACTAGCGGGAGGGACTAACAATGAGCAGTTCTTC.

The chain is built from TRBV7-8 and TRBJ2-3, with D unclear. Germline values: CDR1 SGHVS, CDR2 FQNEAQ. Trimming left V 2 bases short and J 1 base short, with 7 bases between. This CDR3 spans 14 amino acids. As DNA, the CDR3 is TGTGCCAGCAGCTTAAGACTGGGCACAGATACGCAGTATTTT. This gives the protein CASSLRLGTDTQYF.

J is TRBJ1-2 and V is TRBV7-2, with 9 bases fitting TRBD1. The CDR3 length is 15 residues. Germline V gene data show CDR1 as SGHTA and CDR2 as FQGNSA. V shed 4 bases and J 7 bases; nucleotides not matched to a gene: 10. The DNA of the CDR3 is TGTGCCAGCAGCTGGCCGGGACAGGGTTCTTTTGGCTACACCTTC. Amino acids: CASSWPGQGSFGYTF.

The V gene is TRBV2, the J gene TRBJ1-1; D perhaps matches TRBD1 (6 bases). CDR3 length: 15 residues. Germline assignment: CDR1 SNHLY and CDR2 FYNNEI. Trimming shortened V by 7 bases and J by 6 bases, and 21 bases separated the two germline ends. The CDR3 loop is CASTARGGGSAEAFF. The CDR3 DNA reads as TGTGCCAGCACCGCGAGAGGGGGGGGTTCAGCTGAAGCTTTCTTT. The entire variable domain, with the rest obtained from reference TRBV2 and TRBJ1-1, is as follows: EPEVTQTPSHQVTQMGQEVILRCVPISNHLYFYWYRQILGQKVEFLVSFYNNEISEKSEIFDDQFSVERPDGSNFTLKIRSTKLEDSAMYFCASTARGGGSAEAFFGQGTRLTVV.

The chain links TRBV7-9 to TRBJ1-1, with D unresolved. Looked up from germline, CDR1 is SEHNR and CDR2 is FQNEAQ (reference sequence). The CDR3 runs 13 residues. V lost 3 bases and J 7 bases, leaving 12 bases between the germline ends. CDR3 nucleotides: TGTGCCAGCAGCTTCTTTCCGGATAATGAAGCTTTCTTT. This translates into CASSFFPDNEAFF.

The chain uses TRBV5-1 and TRBJ1-2; no reliable D call. Trimming removed 0 bases at V and 4 bases at J, with 7 bases between. Per germline, CDR1 SGHRS and CDR2 YFSETQ. This CDR3 is built from 13 residues. CDR3 sequence reads: CASSLGPVYGYTF. CDR3 DNA: TGCGCCAGCAGCTTGGGACCGGTCTATGGCTACACCTTC.

The chain has TRBV18 and TRBJ1-6; D unclear. Germline V gene lookup returns CDR1 KGHSH and CDR2 LQKENI. This CDR3 region has 14 residues. V was cut by 0 bases and J by 5 bases, with 5 bases left in between. The chain's CDR3 is CASSPPQNNSPLHF. CDR3 coding DNA: TGTGCCAGCTCACCACCACAAAATAATTCACCCCTCCACTTT.

The rearrangement uses TRBV21-1 and TRBJ2-7; the table's D call TRBD1 went unverified against the DNA. TRBV21-1 has pseudogene status. The CDR3 length is 20 residues. Written as DNA, the CDR3 is TGTGCCAGCAGCAAAGCTGATGCCAGGGATTGTGTTAAGATTCCCTACGAGCAGTACTTC. The encoded protein is CASSKADARDCVKIPYEQYF.

A single count supports this clone. J is TRBJ2-1 and V is TRBV7-3; D might be TRBD1 or TRBD2, each matching 6 bases. V was trimmed by 1 base and J by 8 bases, leaving 12 bases between them. Per the germline V gene, CDR1 is SGHTA and CDR2 is FQGTGA. The CDR3 loop spans 14 amino acids. The DNA of the CDR3 is TGTGCCAGCAGCTTAATCGGGGGCCCCGATGAGCAGTTCTTC. Its translation is CASSLIGGPDEQFF.

The chain combines TRBV27 with TRBJ2-7; tentatively, D is TRBD2 (6 bases). V lost 6 bases and J 6 bases, leaving 18 bases between the germline ends. Looked up from germline, CDR1 is MNHEY and CDR2 is SMNVEV (reference sequence). This CDR3 comprises 14 residues. CDR3 in amino acids: CASSPIGGGSEQYF. In nucleotides, the CDR3 is TGTGCCAGCAGCCCCATCGGTGGGGGGTCCGAGCAGTACTTC.

This chain uses TRBV12-3 or TRBV12-4 with TRBJ1-2, with no clear D. V was clipped by 7 bases and J by 0 bases, with 3 bases between them. The CDR3 sequence is 11 residues long. This CDR3 reads CASTTNYGYTF. CDR3 nucleotides: TGTGCCAGCACTACTAACTATGGCTACACCTTC.

This chain uses TRBV4-3 with TRBJ2-5, with D possibly called TRBD1 or TRBD2 (5 bases each). Germline CDR1 LGHNA, CDR2 YSLEER. V lost 0 bases to trimming and J lost 2 bases, with 13 bases between them. The CDR3 runs to 16 residues. The CDR3 region is CASSQEGTGWQETQYF. CDR3 sequence (DNA): TGCGCCAGCAGCCAAGAGGGGACCGGGTGGCAAGAGACCCAGTACTTC.

The chain links TRBV27 to TRBJ1-2; TRBD1 matches 8 bases. Per germline, CDR1 MNHEY and CDR2 SMNVEV (reference sequence). The length of the CDR3 is 13 residues. V gave up 0 bases and J gave up 8 bases; unmatched junction bases: 2. The CDR3 loop reads CASSLSTGDGYTF. The CDR3 nucleotides are TGTGCCAGCAGTTTATCGACAGGGGACGGCTACACCTTC.

The chain combines TRBV5-4 with TRBJ1-4; 9 bases map to TRBD1. Germline assignment: CDR1 SGHNT and CDR2 YYREEE (reference sequence). This CDR3 spans 15 amino acids. V shed 4 bases, J shed 8 bases, and the junction held 9 bases outside the gene matches. This CDR3 reads CASSLGGQGDEKLFF. CDR3 nucleotide sequence: TGTGCCAGCAGCCTCGGGGGACAGGGAGACGAAAAACTGTTTTTT.